This T cell receptor beta chain was recovered during a study of T-cell reconstitution after alpha-beta-depleted transplantation in children. For TCRbeta, the library was prepared with unique molecular identifiers. Each CDR3 protein is one row after TCRdb ran MiXCR on the PCR reads. The sample includes around 380,000 distinct CDR3 sequences, 11% of them seen just once. The CDR3 runs 13 residues. V lost 0 bases and J lost 3, with 7 bases in between. Looked up from germline, CDR1 is SGHRS and CDR2 is YFSETQ. The sample was PBMCs from the stem cell graft donor, taken from the stem cell graft. This chain connects TRBV5-1 to TRBJ2-7, with D maybe TRBD2 (6 bases). The clonotype comes from a human donor who donated a stem cell graft to a child with acute myeloid leukemia. CDR3 sequence reads: CASSLGTNYEQYV. CDR3 sequence (DNA): TGCGCCAGCAGCTTGGGGACTAACTACGAGCAGTACGTC.